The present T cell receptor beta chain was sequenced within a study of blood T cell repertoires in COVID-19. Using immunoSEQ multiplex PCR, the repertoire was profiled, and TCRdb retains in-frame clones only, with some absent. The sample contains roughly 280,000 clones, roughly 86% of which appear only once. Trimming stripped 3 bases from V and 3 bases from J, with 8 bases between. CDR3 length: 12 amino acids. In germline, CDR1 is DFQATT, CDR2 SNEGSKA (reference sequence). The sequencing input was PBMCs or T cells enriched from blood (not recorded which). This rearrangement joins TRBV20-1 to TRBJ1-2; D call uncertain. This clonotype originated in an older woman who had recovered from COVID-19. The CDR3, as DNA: TGCAGTGCTAGTCAGGATGACTATGGCTACACCTTC. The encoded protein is CSASQDDYGYTF.